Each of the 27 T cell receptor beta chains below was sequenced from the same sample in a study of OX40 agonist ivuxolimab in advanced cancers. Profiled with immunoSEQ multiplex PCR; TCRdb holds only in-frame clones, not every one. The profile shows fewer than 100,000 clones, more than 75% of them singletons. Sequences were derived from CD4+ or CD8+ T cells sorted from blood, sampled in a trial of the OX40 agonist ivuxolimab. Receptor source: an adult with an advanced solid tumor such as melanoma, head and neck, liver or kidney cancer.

CDR3: CASSSGPDSEQFF. CDR3 DNA: TGTGCCAGCAGCTCGGGGCCCGACAGCGAGCAGTTCTTC. This rearrangement joins TRBV5-5 to TRBJ2-1; D possibly uses TRBD1 or TRBD2 (5 bases each). The CDR3 is made up of 13 amino acids. From germline, CDR1 is SGHKS and CDR2 YYEKEE (reference sequence). Trimming shortened V by 3 bases and J by 10 bases, and 14 bases separated the two germline ends.

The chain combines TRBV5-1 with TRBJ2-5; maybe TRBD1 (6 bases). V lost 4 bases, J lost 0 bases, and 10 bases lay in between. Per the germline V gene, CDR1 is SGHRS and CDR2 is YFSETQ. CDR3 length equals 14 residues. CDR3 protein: CASSMPGDQETQYF. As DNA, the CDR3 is TGCGCCAGCAGCATGCCAGGGGACCAAGAGACCCAGTACTTC.

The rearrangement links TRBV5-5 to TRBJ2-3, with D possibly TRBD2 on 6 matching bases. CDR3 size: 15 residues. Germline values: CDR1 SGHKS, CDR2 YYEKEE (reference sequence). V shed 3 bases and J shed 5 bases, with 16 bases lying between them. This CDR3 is CASSSRLGAGDTQYF. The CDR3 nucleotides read TGTGCCAGCAGCTCCCGACTAGGAGCAGGAGATACGCAGTATTTT.

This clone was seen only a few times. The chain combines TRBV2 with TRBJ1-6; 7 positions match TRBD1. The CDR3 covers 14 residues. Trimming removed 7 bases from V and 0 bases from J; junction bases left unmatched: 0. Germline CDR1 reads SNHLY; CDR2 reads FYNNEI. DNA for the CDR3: TGTGCCAGCACAGGGGGCTCCTATAATTCACCCCTCCACTTT. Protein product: CASTGGSYNSPLHF.

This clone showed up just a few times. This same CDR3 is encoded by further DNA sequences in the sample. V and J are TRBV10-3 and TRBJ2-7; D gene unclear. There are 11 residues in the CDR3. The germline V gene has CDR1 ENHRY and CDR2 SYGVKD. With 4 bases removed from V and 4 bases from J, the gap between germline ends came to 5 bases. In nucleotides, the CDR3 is TGTGCCATCAGTGGAACTTACGAGCAGTACTTC. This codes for CAISGTYEQYF.

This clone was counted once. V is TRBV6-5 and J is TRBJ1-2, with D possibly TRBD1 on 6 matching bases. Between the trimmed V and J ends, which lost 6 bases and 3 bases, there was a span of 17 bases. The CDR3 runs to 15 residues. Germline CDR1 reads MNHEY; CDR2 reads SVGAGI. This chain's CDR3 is CASRTGPQSDYGYTF. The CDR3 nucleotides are TGTGCCAGCAGAACAGGGCCCCAGTCCGACTATGGCTACACCTTC.

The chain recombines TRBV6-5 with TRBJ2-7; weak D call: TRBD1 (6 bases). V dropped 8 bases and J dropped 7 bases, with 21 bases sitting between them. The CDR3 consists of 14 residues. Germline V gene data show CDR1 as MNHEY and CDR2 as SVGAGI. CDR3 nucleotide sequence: TGTGCCAGCTTCCCAGGGGACCATGTGGGGGAGCAGTACTTC. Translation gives CASFPGDHVGEQYF.

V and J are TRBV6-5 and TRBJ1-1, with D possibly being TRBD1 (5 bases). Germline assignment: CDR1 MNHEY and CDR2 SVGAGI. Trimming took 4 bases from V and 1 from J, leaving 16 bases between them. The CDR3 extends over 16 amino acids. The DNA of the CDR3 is TGTGCCAGCAGTTCGGGGCCGGGACCCCGGAACACTGAAGCTTTCTTT. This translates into CASSSGPGPRNTEAFF.

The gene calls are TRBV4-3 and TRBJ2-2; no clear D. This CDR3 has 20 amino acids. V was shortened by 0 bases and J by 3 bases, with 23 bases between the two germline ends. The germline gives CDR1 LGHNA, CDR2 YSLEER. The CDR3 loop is CASSQDVGTVGGRDTGELFF. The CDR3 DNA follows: TGCGCCAGCAGCCAAGACGTCGGAACAGTGGGTGGGCGAGACACCGGGGAGCTGTTTTTT.

The CDR3 DNA sequence: TGTGCCACCAGCAGTTGGCTAGGGCCGCAGGGATACGAGCAGTACTTC. Protein product: CATSSWLGPQGYEQYF. The chain employs TRBV15 and TRBJ2-7; maybe TRBD1 (5 bases). The CDR3 sequence is 16 residues long. CDR1 is LNHNV, CDR2 YYDKDF, per germline (reference sequence). The V gene lost 3 bases and the J gene lost 4 bases, with 19 bases spanning the gap. The full variable domain, its missing parts supplied by reference TRBV15 and TRBJ2-7, is DAMVIQNPRYQVTQFGKPVTLSCSQTLNHNVMYWYQQKSSQAPKLLFHYYDKDFNNEADTPDNFQSRRPNTSFCFLDIRSPGLGDTAMYLCATSSWLGPQGYEQYFGPGTRLTVT.

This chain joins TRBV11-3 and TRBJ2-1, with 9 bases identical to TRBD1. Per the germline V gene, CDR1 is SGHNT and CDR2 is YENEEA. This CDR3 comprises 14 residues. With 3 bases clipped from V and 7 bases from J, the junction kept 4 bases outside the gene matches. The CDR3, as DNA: TGTGCCAGCAGCTTTGGACAGGGGTTTAATGAGCAGTTCTTC. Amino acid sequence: CASSFGQGFNEQFF. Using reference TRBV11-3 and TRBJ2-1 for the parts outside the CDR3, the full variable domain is EAGVVQSPRYKIIEKKQPVAFWCNPISGHNTLYWYLQNLGQGPELLIRYENEEAVDDSQLPKDRFSAERLKGVDSTLKIQPAELGDSAVYLCASSFGQGFNEQFFGPGTRLTVL.

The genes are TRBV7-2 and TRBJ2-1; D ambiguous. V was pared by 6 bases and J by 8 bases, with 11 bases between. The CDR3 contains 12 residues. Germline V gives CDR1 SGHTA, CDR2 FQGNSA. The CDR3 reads CASSSNFHEQFF. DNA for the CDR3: TGTGCCAGCAGTAGTAATTTCCATGAGCAGTTCTTC. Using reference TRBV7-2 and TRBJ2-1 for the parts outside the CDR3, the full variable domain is GAGVSQSPSNKVTEKGKDVELRCDPISGHTALYWYRQSLGQGLEFLIYFQGNSAPDKSGLPSDRFSAERTGGSVSTLTIQRTQQEDSAVYLCASSSNFHEQFFGPGTRLTVL.

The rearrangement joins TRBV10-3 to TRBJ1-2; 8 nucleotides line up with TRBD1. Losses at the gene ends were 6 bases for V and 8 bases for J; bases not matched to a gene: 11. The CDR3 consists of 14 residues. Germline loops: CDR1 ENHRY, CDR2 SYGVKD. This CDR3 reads CAIRGTGLGLGYTF. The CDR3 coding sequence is TGTGCCATCAGGGGGACAGGTTTAGGTCTGGGCTACACCTTC.

DNA for the CDR3: TGTGCCAGCAGTTTCGGTGGGGGCCCTTCCGCCTACGAGCAGTACTTC. Translation: CASSFGGGPSAYEQYF. The V and J genes are TRBV27 and TRBJ2-7; TRBD1 might be the D (6 bases). The CDR3 length is 16 residues. V lost 3 bases to trimming and J lost 2 bases, with 17 bases between them. Per germline, CDR1 MNHEY and CDR2 SMNVEV (reference sequence).

The CDR3 coding sequence is TGTGCCAGCAGCCATGAACAGGGGTGGTACTATGGCTACACCTTC. Its translation: CASSHEQGWYYGYTF. This sequence joins TRBV11-1 and TRBJ1-2, with TRBD1 matching over 7 bases. V dropped 5 bases and J dropped 3; count of bases not matched to a gene: 9. The CDR3 is 15 residues long. The germline gives CDR1 SGHAT, CDR2 FQDESV (reference sequence).

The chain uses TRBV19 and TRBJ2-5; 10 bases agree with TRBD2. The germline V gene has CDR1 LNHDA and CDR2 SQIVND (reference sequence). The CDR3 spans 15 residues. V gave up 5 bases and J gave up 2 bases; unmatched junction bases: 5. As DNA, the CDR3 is TGTGCCAGTAGTCCGCTAGCGGGGGTTCAAGAGACCCAGTACTTC. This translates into CASSPLAGVQETQYF.

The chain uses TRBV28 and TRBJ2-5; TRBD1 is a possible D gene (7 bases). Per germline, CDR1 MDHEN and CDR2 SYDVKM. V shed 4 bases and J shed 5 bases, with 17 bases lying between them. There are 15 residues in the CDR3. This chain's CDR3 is CASSSRQGGRETQYF. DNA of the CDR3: TGTGCCAGCAGTTCTAGACAGGGAGGAAGGGAGACCCAGTACTTC.

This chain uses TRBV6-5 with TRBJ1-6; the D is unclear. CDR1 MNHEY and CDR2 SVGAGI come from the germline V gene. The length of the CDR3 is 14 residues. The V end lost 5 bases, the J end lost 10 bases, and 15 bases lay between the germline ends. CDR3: CASSASRIGSPLHF. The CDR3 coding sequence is TGTGCCAGCAGTGCCTCTAGGATTGGATCACCCCTCCACTTT.

In nucleotides, the CDR3 is TGTGCCAGCAGCTTAGCGGGGGTGTTGGGCTATGGCTACACCTTC. This sequence encodes CASSLAGVLGYGYTF. This chain links TRBV7-2 with TRBJ1-2; TRBD1 might be the D (5 bases). Trimming cost V 0 bases and J 4 bases, with 12 bases left between them. There are 15 residues in the CDR3. Germline V gene lookup returns CDR1 SGHTA and CDR2 FQGNSA.

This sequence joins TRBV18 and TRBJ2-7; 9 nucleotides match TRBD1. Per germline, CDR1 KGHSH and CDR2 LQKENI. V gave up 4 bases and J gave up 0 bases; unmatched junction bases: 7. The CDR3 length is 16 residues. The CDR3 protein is CASSLLGQGFSYEQYF. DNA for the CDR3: TGTGCCAGCTCACTCTTGGGACAGGGTTTCTCCTACGAGCAGTACTTC.

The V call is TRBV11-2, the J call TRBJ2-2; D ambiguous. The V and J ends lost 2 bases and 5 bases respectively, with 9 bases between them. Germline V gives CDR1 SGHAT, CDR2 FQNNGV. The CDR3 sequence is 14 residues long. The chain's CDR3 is CASSLSLGTGELFF. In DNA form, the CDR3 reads TGTGCCAGCAGCTTAAGTCTTGGGACCGGGGAGCTGTTTTTT.

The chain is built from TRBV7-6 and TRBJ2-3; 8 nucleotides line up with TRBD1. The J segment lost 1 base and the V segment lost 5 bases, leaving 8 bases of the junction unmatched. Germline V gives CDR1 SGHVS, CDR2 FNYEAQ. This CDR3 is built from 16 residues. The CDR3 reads CASSLFPGQGTDTQYF. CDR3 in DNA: TGTGCCAGCAGCCTCTTTCCGGGACAGGGCACAGATACGCAGTATTTT.

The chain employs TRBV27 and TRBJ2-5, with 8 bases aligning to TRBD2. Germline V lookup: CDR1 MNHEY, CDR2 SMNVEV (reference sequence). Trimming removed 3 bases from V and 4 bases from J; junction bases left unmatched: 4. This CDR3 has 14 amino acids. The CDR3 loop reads CASSLRGAGETQYF. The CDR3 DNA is TGTGCCAGCAGTTTGCGGGGGGCTGGAGAGACCCAGTACTTC.

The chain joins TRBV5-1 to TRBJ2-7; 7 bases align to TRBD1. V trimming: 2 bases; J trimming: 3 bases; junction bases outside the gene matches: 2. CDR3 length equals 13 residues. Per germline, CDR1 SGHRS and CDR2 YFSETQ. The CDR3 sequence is CASSFRQGYEQYF. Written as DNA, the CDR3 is TGCGCCAGCAGCTTCAGACAGGGCTACGAGCAGTACTTC. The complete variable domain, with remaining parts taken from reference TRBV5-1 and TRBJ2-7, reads KAGVTQTPRYLIKTRGQQVTLSCSPISGHRSVSWYQQTPGQGLQFLFEYFSETQRNKGNFPGRFSGRQFSNSRSEMNVSTLELGDSALYLCASSFRQGYEQYFGPGTRLTVT.

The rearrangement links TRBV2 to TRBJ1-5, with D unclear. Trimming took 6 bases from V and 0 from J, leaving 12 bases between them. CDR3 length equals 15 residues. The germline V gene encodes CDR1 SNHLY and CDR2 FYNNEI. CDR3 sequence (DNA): TGTGCCAGCAGCGTGTCTAGTCCTAGCAATCAGCCCCAGCATTTT. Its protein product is CASSVSSPSNQPQHF.

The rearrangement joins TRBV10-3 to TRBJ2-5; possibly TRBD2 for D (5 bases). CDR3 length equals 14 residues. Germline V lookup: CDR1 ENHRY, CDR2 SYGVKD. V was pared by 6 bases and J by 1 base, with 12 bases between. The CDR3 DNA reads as TGTGCCATCAGCGACAATCGGGGCCAAGAGACCCAGTACTTC. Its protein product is CAISDNRGQETQYF.

The CDR3 loop is CASSRDRNSPLHF. As DNA, the CDR3 is TGTGCCAGCTCCCGGGACAGAAATTCACCCCTCCACTTT. V is TRBV18 and J is TRBJ1-6; 7 positions match TRBD1. J was trimmed by 7 bases and V by 6 bases; bases with no gene match: 3. CDR1 is KGHSH and CDR2 is LQKENI in the germline V gene. There are 13 residues in the CDR3.